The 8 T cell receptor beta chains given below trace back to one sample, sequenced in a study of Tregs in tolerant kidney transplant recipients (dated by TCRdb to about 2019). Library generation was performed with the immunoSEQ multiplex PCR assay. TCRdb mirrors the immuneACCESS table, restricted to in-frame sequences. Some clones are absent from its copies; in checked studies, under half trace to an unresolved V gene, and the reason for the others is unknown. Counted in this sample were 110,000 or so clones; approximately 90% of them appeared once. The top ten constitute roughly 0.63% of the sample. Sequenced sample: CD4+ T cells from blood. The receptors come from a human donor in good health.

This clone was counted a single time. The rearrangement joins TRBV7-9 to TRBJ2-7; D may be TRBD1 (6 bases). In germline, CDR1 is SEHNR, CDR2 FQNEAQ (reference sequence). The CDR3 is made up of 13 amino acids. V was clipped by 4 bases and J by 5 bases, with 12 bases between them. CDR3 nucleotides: TGTGCCAGCAGCTACAGGGCCCCCCACGAGCAGTACTTC. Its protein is CASSYRAPHEQYF.

CDR3 protein: CASSTWGNTEAFF. The CDR3 DNA reads as TGTGCCAGTAGTACCTGGGGAAACACTGAAGCTTTCTTT. The chain recombines TRBV19 with TRBJ1-1; unclear D gene. This CDR3 has 13 residues. V gave up 4 bases and J gave up 2 bases, with 8 bases separating them. Germline V lookup: CDR1 LNHDA, CDR2 SQIVND (reference sequence).

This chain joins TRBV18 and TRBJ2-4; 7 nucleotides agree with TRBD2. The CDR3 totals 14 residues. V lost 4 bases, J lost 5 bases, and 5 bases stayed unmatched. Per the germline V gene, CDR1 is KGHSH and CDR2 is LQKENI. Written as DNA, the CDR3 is TGTGCCAGCTCACAGGGACTAAGCCAAAACATTCAGTACTTC. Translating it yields CASSQGLSQNIQYF. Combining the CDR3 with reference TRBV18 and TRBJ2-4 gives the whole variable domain NAGVMQNPRHLVRRRGQEARLRCSPMKGHSHVYWYRQLPEEGLKFMVYLQKENIIDESGMPKERFSAEFPKEGPSILRIQQVVRGDSAAYFCASSQGLSQNIQYFGAGTRLSVL.

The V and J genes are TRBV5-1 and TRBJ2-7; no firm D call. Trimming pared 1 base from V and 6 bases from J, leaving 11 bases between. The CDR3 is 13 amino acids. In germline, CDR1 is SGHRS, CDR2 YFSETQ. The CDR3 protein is CASSLSLSLEQYF. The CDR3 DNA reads TGCGCCAGCAGCTTGAGCCTTTCCCTCGAGCAGTACTTC.

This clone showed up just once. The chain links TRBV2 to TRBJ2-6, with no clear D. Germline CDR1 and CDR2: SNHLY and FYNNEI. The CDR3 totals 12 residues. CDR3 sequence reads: CAGHAGANVLTF. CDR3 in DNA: TGTGCAGGGCATGCCGGGGCCAACGTCCTGACTTTC. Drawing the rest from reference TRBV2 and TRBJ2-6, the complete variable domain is EPEVTQTPSHQVTQMGQEVILRCVPISNHLYFYWYRQILGQKVEFLVSFYNNEISEKSEIFDDQFSVERPDGSNFTLKIRSTKLEDSAMYFCAGHAGANVLTFGAGSRLTVL.

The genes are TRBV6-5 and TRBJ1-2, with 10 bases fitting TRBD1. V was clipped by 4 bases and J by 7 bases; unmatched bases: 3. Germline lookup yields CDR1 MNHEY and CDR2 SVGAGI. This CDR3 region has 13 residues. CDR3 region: CASSSGQGFGYTF. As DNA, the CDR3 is TGTGCCAGCAGTTCGGGACAGGGGTTTGGCTACACCTTC.

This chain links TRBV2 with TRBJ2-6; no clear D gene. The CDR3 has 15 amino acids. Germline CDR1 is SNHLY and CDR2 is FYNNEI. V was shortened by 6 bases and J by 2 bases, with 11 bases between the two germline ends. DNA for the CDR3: TGTGCCAGCAGCCCCGGGCAGGCTGGGGCCAACGTCCTGACTTTC. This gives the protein CASSPGQAGANVLTF. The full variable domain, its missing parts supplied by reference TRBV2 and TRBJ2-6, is EPEVTQTPSHQVTQMGQEVILRCVPISNHLYFYWYRQILGQKVEFLVSFYNNEISEKSEIFDDQFSVERPDGSNFTLKIRSTKLEDSAMYFCASSPGQAGANVLTFGAGSRLTVL.

The CDR3 protein is CASSPLRDQPQHF. CDR3 in DNA: TGTGCCAGCTCACCGTTGAGGGATCAGCCCCAGCATTTT. This chain joins TRBV18 and TRBJ1-5; D gene unclear. Germline V CDR1 and CDR2: KGHSH, LQKENI. With 3 bases removed from V and 5 bases from J, the gap between germline ends came to 8 bases. This CDR3 has 13 amino acids.